The clone carrying this TCR beta chain was counted once. The source of the sample is a study of cytomegalovirus exposure and HLA in healthy donors. With 60 Vbeta and 13 Jbeta primers, the PCR was carried out. Clones were sequenced by immunoSEQ multiplex PCR, and TCRdb holds only the in-frame ones, with some missing. The sample has about 130,000 clones; roughly 80% are singletons. The CDR3 consists of 12 residues. Trimming cost V 2 bases and J 7 bases, with 11 bases left between them. Per the germline V gene, CDR1 is GTSNPN and CDR2 is SVGIG (reference sequence). The receptor comes from a woman aged 40 to 50 in good health and CMV-seropositive. Material for sequencing was PBMCs. The chain has TRBV30 and TRBJ1-1; D is unresolved. CDR3 protein: CAWSYNSDEAFF. As DNA, the CDR3 is TGTGCCTGGAGTTATAACAGTGATGAAGCTTTCTTT.